This is a list of T cell receptor beta chains from one sample in a study of shared clonotypes between healthy human individuals. Generated by immunoSEQ multiplex PCR, the TCRdb table keeps only in-frame clones and is missing some. Among about 1 million clones listed, roughly 80% were seen once. The sequenced sample consisted of memory CD4+ T cells sorted from blood. Receptors originate from a man between 18 and 35 years old in good health. Each CDR3 is given with its conserved first and last residue. A D gene is named only where the DNA matches it firmly. A clone size is listed for some rows: how often the clone was seen (once, few, many), or a class if it is expanded.

V	D	size	J	DNA	CDR3
TRBV28	.	.	TRBJ2-7	TGTGCCAGCAGTTTAGGGACACACGCCTACGAGCAGTACTTC	CASSLGTHAYEQYF
TRBV11-2	.	once	TRBJ2-1	TGTGCCAGCAGCCCGTTATCCGGGAGCTCCTACAATGAGCAGTTCTTC	CASSPLSGSSYNEQFF
TRBV27	.	.	TRBJ1-5	TGTGCCAGCAAATTAGGTACCAATCAGCCCCAGCATTTT	CASKLGTNQPQHF
TRBV27	.	.	TRBJ2-3	TGTGCCATTGGGAGGGGGATGGAAGATACGCAGTATTTT	CAIGRGMEDTQYF
TRBV2	.	.	TRBJ1-5	TGTGCCAGCAGTGTGGAAGGTAATAGCAATCAGCCCCAGCATTTT	CASSVEGNSNQPQHF
TRBV5-1	TRBD2	.	TRBJ2-3	TGCGCCAGCAGCTTGGGACTAGCGGGATACACAGATACGCAGTATTTT	CASSLGLAGYTDTQYF
TRBV6-1	TRBD1	.	TRBJ2-3	TGTGCCAGCAGACCTCGAGAGGGCCGACAGGGTACGCAGTATTTT	CASRPREGRQGTQYF
TRBV19	TRBD1	once	TRBJ2-7	TGTGCCACTCAGGGGGCTTTGGCCTACGAGCAGTACTTC	CATQGALAYEQYF
TRBV27	.	.	TRBJ1-4	TGTGCCAGCAGTCCCGACCTTCAAGGTACGGCGGGAAAACTGTTTTTT	CASSPDLQGTAGKLFF
TRBV10-3	TRBD1	.	TRBJ1-2	TGTGCCATCAGTGCGACAGGGGGCATAGATGGCTACACCTTC	CAISATGGIDGYTF
TRBV7-2	.	.	TRBJ1-2	TGTGCCAGCAGCTTAAGCAGGATAGAAGAATATAACTATGGCTACACCTTC	CASSLSRIEEYNYGYTF
TRBV7-9	.	once	TRBJ1-4	TGTGCCAGCAGCTCCACAGGGACTACTAATGAAAAACTGTTTTTT	CASSSTGTTNEKLFF
TRBV7-8	.	.	TRBJ1-1	TGTGCCAGCAGCGCTCTACTAAACACTGAAGCTTTCTTT	CASSALLNTEAFF
TRBV7-3	.	few	TRBJ2-3	TGTGCCAGCAGCTTAATGACCCCAGATACGCAGTATTTT	CASSLMTPDTQYF
TRBV4-1	TRBD1	.	TRBJ1-2	TGCGCCAGCAGCCAAGCGGGACAGTATGGCTACACCTTC	CASSQAGQYGYTF
TRBV7-6	.	.	TRBJ1-4	TGTGCCAGCAGCTTACGGCAGGGAGATGGTGAAAAACTGTTTTTT	CASSLRQGDGEKLFF
TRBV5-1	TRBD2	once	TRBJ2-5	TGCGCCAGCAGGGCGACTAGCGGGGGGGCGGAGACCCAGTACTTC	CASRATSGGAETQYF
TRBV4-2	TRBD1	.	TRBJ2-7	TGTGCCAGCAGCCAAGATAGGGACAGCCATTACGAGCAGTACTTC	CASSQDRDSHYEQYF
TRBV12-5	TRBD2	.	TRBJ2-1	TGTGCTAGTGGTTTCGGACTAGCGGGCGATGAGCAGTTCTTC	CASGFGLAGDEQFF
TRBV7-8	.	few	TRBJ2-5	TGTGCCAGCAGCTCAGGGTTGTACCAAGAGACCCAGTACTTC	CASSSGLYQETQYF
TRBV21-1	.	.	TRBJ2-7	TGTGCCAGCAGCAAAGAGGGAAATAAACCCTACGAGCAGTACTTC	CASSKEGNKPYEQYF
TRBV6-1	TRBD1	.	TRBJ1-2	TGTGCCAGCAGTGAAGATTGGAGGGGCAGGGGGTATGGCTACACCTTC	CASSEDWRGRGYGYTF
TRBV30	.	.	TRBJ2-1	TGTGCCTGGAGTGGGGACGAAAACCGTGAGCAGTTCTTC	CAWSGDENREQFF
TRBV5-1	.	.	TRBJ1-2	TGCGCCAGCAGCTTGGGGCTTACTTATGGCTACACCTTC	CASSLGLTYGYTF
TRBV25-1	TRBD2	.	TRBJ2-1	TGTGCCAGCAGTAAGACTAGCGGGTTTGACAATGAGCAGTTCTTC	CASSKTSGFDNEQFF
TRBV11-3	TRBD2	.	TRBJ2-1	TGTGCCAGCAGCCCGGGGGGACTAGACTACAATGAGCAGTTCTTC	CASSPGGLDYNEQFF
TRBV10-1	.	.	TRBJ2-5	TGCGCCAGCAGGAGCGCCGGGGCTCAAGAGACCCAGTACTTC	CASRSAGAQETQYF
TRBV6-1	TRBD2	.	TRBJ2-3	TGTGCCAGCAGTGAAGGGGGGGGACTAGCCACAGATACGCAGTATTTT	CASSEGGGLATDTQYF
TRBV5-1	TRBD1	.	TRBJ1-1	TGCGCCAGCAGCTCCGGGACAGGGGGCTTGAACACTGAAGCTTTCTTT	CASSSGTGGLNTEAFF
TRBV6-6	TRBD1	.	TRBJ2-7	TGTGCCAGCAGTCCGTTCCGGGCGGGACAGGGTTACGAGCAGTACTTC	CASSPFRAGQGYEQYF
TRBV6-1	TRBD1	.	TRBJ1-2	TGTGCCAGCAGTGAGCCTCGGGGACAGGGGGCTTTTGGCTACACCTTC	CASSEPRGQGAFGYTF
TRBV2	.	.	TRBJ2-7	TGTGCCAGCAGTCGTTACGAGCAGTACTTC	CASSRYEQYF
TRBV11-3	.	.	TRBJ2-1	TGTGCCAGCAGCTTTGGTCCCAGCTACAATGAGCAGTTCTTC	CASSFGPSYNEQFF
TRBV4-1	.	once	TRBJ2-2	TGCGCCAGCAGCCAAGATGGGAGGGGGCCTTACACCGGGGAGCTGTTTTTT	CASSQDGRGPYTGELFF
TRBV9	TRBD2	.	TRBJ2-1	TGTGCCAGCAGCATTAGCGGGGGGGCCGCGGGAGAGCAGTTCTTC	CASSISGGAAGEQFF
TRBV10-1	.	.	TRBJ2-7	TGCGCCAGCAGTCTGGACCGAAAACACGAGCAGTACTTC	CASSLDRKHEQYF
TRBV4-2	.	.	TRBJ2-3	TGTGCCAGCAGCCAAGACCCGCTTTCGGGAGATACGCAGTATTTT	CASSQDPLSGDTQYF
TRBV11-1	.	.	TRBJ2-7	TGTGCCAGCAGCTCGAATTTACCCTCCGAGCAGTACTTC	CASSSNLPSEQYF
TRBV19	TRBD2	.	TRBJ2-5	TGTGCCAGTAGTATACAGCGGGAGGGGGTCCAGTACTTC	CASSIQREGVQYF
TRBV2	.	.	TRBJ1-5	TGTGCCAGCAGGGAATCGACAGGCGGCAATCAGCCCCAGCATTTT	CASRESTGGNQPQHF
TRBV6-1	.	few	TRBJ1-6	TGTGCCAGCAGTGAAGTCAGACAGCCGAGCTCCTATAATTCACCCCTCCACTTT	CASSEVRQPSSYNSPLHF
TRBV19	TRBD1	.	TRBJ1-5	TGTGCCAGTAGTACCTCAGGGGGCATGGAGCCCCAGCATTTT	CASSTSGGMEPQHF
TRBV28	.	few	TRBJ1-5	TGTGCCAGCAGTCCAGTAAGACAGCCCCAGCATTTT	CASSPVRQPQHF
TRBV7-2	.	.	TRBJ1-6	TGTGCCAGCACCTTCGGACGGTCATATAATTCACCCCTCCACTTT	CASTFGRSYNSPLHF
TRBV30	.	.	TRBJ2-5	TGTGCCTGGAGTGCGCTCCAGGGCAGCCAGTACTTC	CAWSALQGSQYF
TRBV5-1	.	.	TRBJ2-1	TGCGCCAGCAGCCTGCCAGCTTCCTACAATGAGCAGTTCTTC	CASSLPASYNEQFF
TRBV30	TRBD1	.	TRBJ1-2	TGTGCCTGGATCGCAGGGGGCACGGGAGGCTACACCTTC	CAWIAGGTGGYTF
TRBV2	.	few	TRBJ2-2	TGTGCCAGCAGTGATCAGGGGGGCGGGGAGCTGTTTTTT	CASSDQGGGELFF
TRBV5-1	.	.	TRBJ1-2	TGCGCCAGCAGCTTGCCGGGGGCAGGTGGCTACACCTTC	CASSLPGAGGYTF
TRBV5-5	TRBD2	.	TRBJ2-2	TGTGCCAGCAGCCGAGGGGAGACTAGCGGGCTCTGGGAGCTGTTTTTT	CASSRGETSGLWELFF
TRBV5-1	.	.	TRBJ2-3	TGCGCCAGCAGCTTGGTAGGCCGCGTATACCCCCCAGATACGCAGTATTTT	CASSLVGRVYPPDTQYF
TRBV28	TRBD1	few	TRBJ1-4	TGTGCCAGCAGACGTACAAGGAGACAGGGTAATGAAAAACTGTTTTTT	CASRRTRRQGNEKLFF
TRBV20-1	.	.	TRBJ2-1	TGCAGTGCCGCCCAATACAATGAGCAGTTCTTC	CSAAQYNEQFF
TRBV5-1	TRBD2	.	TRBJ2-1	TGCGCCAGCAGCTTACTAGCGGGAGACTATGAGCAGTTCTTC	CASSLLAGDYEQFF